The 8 T cell receptor beta chains listed next were all sequenced from one sample in a study of T cell changes during pregnancy in multiple sclerosis. Method: immunoSEQ multiplex PCR; TCRdb's copy keeps in-frame clones and lacks some. Of under 95,000 clones listed, roughly 90% are singletons. The sample here was peripheral blood, taken in the second trimester of pregnancy. Every receptor here comes from a female donor with multiple sclerosis, enrolled in a pregnancy study.

The CDR3 loop is CSVETANTEAFF. The CDR3 nucleotides are TGCAGCGTAGAAACAGCTAACACTGAAGCTTTCTTT. The chain uses TRBV29-1 and TRBJ1-1; D is uncertain. Per the germline V gene, CDR1 is SQVTM and CDR2 is ANQGSEA. Between the trimmed V and J ends, which lost 6 bases and 2 bases, there was a span of 10 bases. The CDR3 has 12 amino acids.

The gene calls are TRBV5-4 and TRBJ2-7; 10 bases agree with TRBD1. The CDR3 contains 16 residues. V was pared by 2 bases and J by 3 bases, with 8 bases of the junction left unmatched. CDR1 SGHNT and CDR2 YYREEE come from the germline V gene (reference sequence). The CDR3 loop is CASSFQTGTGDYEQYF. CDR3 in DNA: TGTGCCAGCAGCTTCCAGACCGGGACAGGGGACTACGAGCAGTACTTC.

The chain recombines TRBV23-1 with TRBJ1-1; 9 bases map to TRBD1. TRBV23-1 belongs to the ORF category, with a function that is uncertain. The CDR3 spans 16 residues. J gave up 0 bases and V 8 bases, and 10 bases lay outside the gene matches. CDR3 residues: CASRHRGPPLNTEAFF. The CDR3 bases are TGCGCCAGCCGCCACAGGGGGCCCCCTTTGAACACTGAAGCTTTCTTT.

The gene calls are TRBV7-3 and TRBJ2-1; D is uncertain. CDR3 length equals 16 residues. CDR1 is SGHTA, CDR2 FQGTGA, per germline. V lost 3 bases, J lost 0 bases, and 12 bases lay in between. Here the CDR3 DNA reads TGTGCCAGCAGCTTTCAGACGGAGAGCTCCTACAATGAGCAGTTCTTC. This codes for CASSFQTESSYNEQFF.

This CDR3 reads CASSQAGTPSSGNTIYF. The DNA of the CDR3 is TGCGCCAGCAGCCAGGCCGGGACTCCGAGCTCTGGAAACACCATATATTTT. This sequence joins TRBV4-3 and TRBJ1-3, with a weak D call TRBD1 (5 bases). CDR3 length: 17 amino acids. Per the germline V gene, CDR1 is LGHNA and CDR2 is YSLEER. V was shortened by 3 bases and J by 0 bases, with 15 bases between the two germline ends.

The V and J genes are TRBV2 and TRBJ2-5, with TRBD2 as a possible D gene (6 bases). CDR1 and CDR2 from the germline V gene are SNHLY and FYNNEI. Trimming took off 3 bases at V and 2 bases at J, with 13 bases between the two ends. The CDR3 totals 15 residues. Here the CDR3 DNA reads TGTGCCAGCAGTGAGCCAGCGGGCCTGCAAGAGACCCAGTACTTC. Translating gives CASSEPAGLQETQYF.

This clone was seen a few times. The chain is built from TRBV12-5 and TRBJ1-1; 9 bases agree with TRBD1. The CDR3 extends over 17 amino acids. Germline V CDR1 and CDR2: LGHNT, FRNRAP. V gave up 0 bases and J gave up 0 bases; unmatched junction bases: 5. DNA of the CDR3: TGTGCTAGTGGTTTGGTAAAGGGACAGGGCGTGAACACTGAAGCTTTCTTT. This codes for CASGLVKGQGVNTEAFF.

The chain combines TRBV20-1 with TRBJ1-2; 7 bases align to TRBD1. The CDR3 has 11 amino acids. Germline lookup yields CDR1 DFQATT and CDR2 SNEGSKA (reference sequence). The ends lost 5 bases at V and 7 bases at J; junction bases unmatched: 4. The CDR3 nucleotides read TGCAGTGCTGGCTGGACAGGTGGCTACACCTTC. It yields the protein CSAGWTGGYTF.